Included here is one T cell receptor beta chain sequence, with context. The libraries were made with immunoSEQ v3.0 at survey level. Clones were read by immunoSEQ multiplex PCR, and TCRdb kept only the in-frame ones, dropping some. This table holds 20,000 to 25,000 clones, about 90% found once. This record belongs to a study of long-term antiretroviral therapy in people with HIV. V was pared by 4 bases and J by 5 bases, with 10 bases of the junction left unmatched. From germline, CDR1 is SEHNR and CDR2 FQNEAQ (reference sequence). There are 16 residues in the CDR3. The chain recombines TRBV7-9 with TRBJ2-7; 11 nucleotides match TRBD2. This specimen consisted of unsorted PBMCs, obtained 2.6 years after starting antiretroviral therapy. This TCR derives from a woman in her forties or fifties with HIV. Written as DNA, the CDR3 is TGTGCCAGCAGCTCATCTAGCGGGAGGCAGTTCGACGAGCAGTACTTC. Amino acid sequence: CASSSSSGRQFDEQYF. Full variable domain (remainder filled in from reference TRBV7-9 and TRBJ2-7): DTGVSQNPRHKITKRGQNVTFRCDPISEHNRLYWYRQTLGQGPEFLTYFQNEAQLEKSRLLSDRFSAERPKGSFSTLEIQRTEQGDSAMYLCASSSSSGRQFDEQYFGPGTRLTVT.